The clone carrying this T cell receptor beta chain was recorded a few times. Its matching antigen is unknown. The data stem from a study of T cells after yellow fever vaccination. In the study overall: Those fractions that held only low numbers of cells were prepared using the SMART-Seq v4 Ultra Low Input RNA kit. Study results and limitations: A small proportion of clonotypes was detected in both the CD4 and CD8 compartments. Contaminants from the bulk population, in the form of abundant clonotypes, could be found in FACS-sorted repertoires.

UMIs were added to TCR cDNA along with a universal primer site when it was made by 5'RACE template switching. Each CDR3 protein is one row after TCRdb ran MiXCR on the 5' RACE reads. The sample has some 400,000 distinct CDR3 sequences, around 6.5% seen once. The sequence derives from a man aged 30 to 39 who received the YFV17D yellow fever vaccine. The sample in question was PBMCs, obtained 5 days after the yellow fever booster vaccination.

The DNA of the CDR3 is TGTGCCAGCAGTTCTTTTGCGACTAGCACGGTGACCCAGTACTTC. Translation gives CASSSFATSTVTQYF. This chain connects TRBV6-5 to TRBJ2-5; TRBD2 agrees at 7 bases. The CDR3 runs 15 residues. J was trimmed by 7 bases and V by 4 bases; bases with no gene match: 12. CDR1 is MNHEY and CDR2 is SVGAGI in the germline V gene.